The 27 T cell receptor beta chains listed next were all sequenced from one sample in a study of cytomegalovirus exposure and HLA in healthy donors. Primers for the PCR totalled 60 Vbeta and 13 Jbeta. Produced via immunoSEQ multiplex PCR; TCRdb's table is partial and in-frame only. Among nearly 110,000 clones listed, over 70% were seen once. Sequenced input: PBMCs. The source of these receptors is a boy younger than 18 in good health and CMV-seronegative.

The chain uses TRBV2 and TRBJ1-6, with D perhaps matching TRBD1 (6 bases). CDR1 is SNHLY, CDR2 FYNNEI, per germline. The CDR3 spans 13 residues. V was trimmed by 0 bases and J by 14 bases, leaving 11 bases between them. The CDR3 coding sequence is TGTGCCAGCAGTGAAGCTTGGGGGCAGACCCTCCACTTT. It specifies CASSEAWGQTLHF.

This clone came up a few times. V and J are TRBV27 and TRBJ1-5; D is undetermined. The V and J ends lost 5 bases and 2 bases respectively, with 7 bases between them. Germline V gene data show CDR1 as MNHEY and CDR2 as SMNVEV (reference sequence). There are 13 residues in the CDR3. In DNA, the CDR3 is TGTGCCAGCAGTCGCGGTGGCAATCAGCCCCAGCATTTT. It specifies CASSRGGNQPQHF.

The chain links TRBV5-1 to TRBJ1-6; TRBD1 might be the D (6 bases). This CDR3 region has 16 residues. CDR1 is SGHRS, CDR2 YFSETQ, per germline. Between the trimmed V and J ends, which lost 0 bases and 8 bases, there was a span of 15 bases. The CDR3 bases are TGCGCCAGCAGCTTGGCAACAGGGTCCCTTTATTCACCCCTCCACTTT. Amino acid sequence: CASSLATGSLYSPLHF.

This chain joins TRBV28 and TRBJ1-5; D is unclear. V was pared by 7 bases and J by 2 bases, with 12 bases between. CDR1 is MDHEN, CDR2 SYDVKM, per germline. CDR3 size: 14 residues. The CDR3 DNA follows: TGTGCCAGCACCTACGGGGTTCGCAATCAGCCCCAGCATTTT. Protein: CASTYGVRNQPQHF. The full variable domain, rest sourced from reference TRBV28 and TRBJ1-5, is DVKVTQSSRYLVKRTGEKVFLECVQDMDHENMFWYRQDPGLGLRLIYFSYDVKMKEKGDIPEGYSVSREKKERFSLILESASTNQTSMYLCASTYGVRNQPQHFGDGTRLSIL.

This clone was counted a few times. V usage is TRBV5-1 and J usage is TRBJ2-3; 8 nucleotides line up with TRBD1. J gave up 3 bases and V 2 bases, and 2 bases lay outside the gene matches. Germline values: CDR1 SGHRS, CDR2 YFSETQ. This CDR3 is built from 14 residues. The CDR3 loop reads CASSFDRGTDTQYF. In DNA form, the CDR3 reads TGCGCCAGCAGCTTTGACAGGGGAACAGATACGCAGTATTTT.

The CDR3 here is CASSQETRGQGAYEQYF. The CDR3 nucleotides read TGCGCCAGCAGCCAAGAAACCCGGGGACAGGGGGCTTACGAGCAGTACTTC. The rearrangement uses TRBV4-1 and TRBJ2-7; 12 nucleotides match TRBD1. The CDR3 is 17 amino acids. The V gene's germline CDR1 is MGHRA and CDR2 YSYEKL. V trimming: 0 bases; J trimming: 4 bases; junction bases outside the gene matches: 7.

V and J are TRBV29-1 and TRBJ1-1, with D possibly being TRBD1 (6 bases). The V end lost 3 bases, the J end lost 0 bases, and 11 bases lay between the germline ends. There are 14 residues in the CDR3. Germline CDR1 SQVTM, CDR2 ANQGSEA. In DNA, the CDR3 is TGCAGCGTTGATTCTGGACAGATGAACACTGAAGCTTTCTTT. Translation gives CSVDSGQMNTEAFF.

The CDR3 sequence: CASSAVPGSYTEAFF. The DNA for the CDR3 is TGTGCCAGCAGTGCCGTACCCGGGTCCTACACTGAAGCTTTCTTT. The V call is TRBV6-4, the J call TRBJ1-1; D call uncertain. The CDR3 contains 15 residues. Germline values: CDR1 MRHNA, CDR2 SNTAGT. V was pared by 4 bases and J by 3 bases, with 15 bases between.

The J gene is TRBJ2-4, the V gene TRBV7-9, with TRBD1 matching 7 bases. Trimming at V came to 5 bases and at J to 5 bases, leaving 9 bases not matched to a gene. Germline V gene lookup returns CDR1 SEHNR and CDR2 FQNEAQ (reference sequence). CDR3 length equals 15 residues. The CDR3 reads CASSARSGTENIQYF. CDR3 DNA: TGTGCCAGCAGCGCCCGATCCGGGACAGAAAACATTCAGTACTTC.

The chain is built from TRBV10-3 and TRBJ2-3; TRBD2 agrees at 11 bases. The V gene end was trimmed by 4 bases and the J gene end by 5 bases; junction bases not matched to a gene: 8. The V gene's germline CDR1 is ENHRY and CDR2 SYGVKD. This CDR3 has 16 amino acids. The CDR3 protein is CAISGGLAGGEDTQYF. In DNA form, the CDR3 reads TGTGCCATCAGTGGGGGGCTAGCGGGGGGTGAAGATACGCAGTATTTT.

This clone was picked up one time. The chain employs TRBV29-1 and TRBJ2-5; TRBD2 matches 7 bases. The end of the DNA aligns better with TRBJ2-7, so the J call may be wrong. The CDR3 extends over 13 amino acids. CDR1 SQVTM and CDR2 ANQGSEA come from the germline V gene. For the CDR3, the DNA is TGCAGCGGGTCGGGGGGATCCCCCTACGAGCAGTACTTC. Its protein product is CSGSGGSPYEQYF.

V is TRBV5-4 and J is TRBJ1-1; D gene ambiguous. Germline lookup yields CDR1 SGHNT and CDR2 YYREEE (reference sequence). The CDR3 has 14 residues. Trimming pared 10 bases from V and 0 bases from J, leaving 16 bases between. Here the CDR3 reads CAVMDGGMNTEAFF. In DNA form, the CDR3 reads TGTGCCGTTATGGACGGAGGAATGAACACTGAAGCTTTCTTT. Based on the CDR3 plus reference TRBV5-4 and TRBJ1-1, the full variable domain is ETGVTQSPTHLIKTRGQQVTLRCSSQSGHNTVSWYQQALGQGPQFIFQYYREEENGRGNFPPRFSGLQFPNYSSELNVNALELDDSALYLCAVMDGGMNTEAFFGQGTRLTVV.

V usage is TRBV5-1 and J usage is TRBJ2-1; TRBD2 aligns across 8 bases. Trimming removed 4 bases from V and 7 bases from J; junction bases left unmatched: 16. The CDR3 totals 17 residues. Germline V gene data show CDR1 as SGHRS and CDR2 as YFSETQ. Here the CDR3 reads CASSQQPGRAGGNEQFF. The CDR3 DNA follows: TGCGCCAGCAGCCAACAGCCCGGGAGGGCCGGGGGGAATGAGCAGTTCTTC.

The gene calls are TRBV5-1 and TRBJ2-2, with TRBD2 matching over 7 bases. The V gene's germline CDR1 is SGHRS and CDR2 YFSETQ. V trimming: 6 bases; J trimming: 0 bases; junction bases outside the gene matches: 11. This CDR3 comprises 17 residues. The CDR3 spells CASTTRPSGTNTGELFF. The CDR3 nucleotides read TGCGCCAGCACAACCCGCCCTAGCGGCACGAACACCGGGGAGCTGTTTTTT.

This CDR3 reads CASSLGTGAYGYTF. DNA for the CDR3: TGCGCCAGCAGCTTGGGGACAGGAGCCTATGGCTACACCTTC. V gene TRBV5-1 combines with J gene TRBJ1-2; 7 bases line up with TRBD1. In germline, CDR1 is SGHRS, CDR2 YFSETQ. The CDR3 extends over 14 amino acids. The ends lost 0 bases at V and 4 bases at J; junction bases unmatched: 3.

CDR3 nucleotides: TGCGCCAGCAGAGTGGACAGGGGGCTGTATCATGGCTACACCTTC. Protein product: CASRVDRGLYHGYTF. The chain links TRBV5-1 to TRBJ1-2, with TRBD1 matching over 11 bases. The CDR3 contains 15 residues. J was trimmed by 6 bases and V by 5 bases; bases with no gene match: 9. Germline CDR1 reads SGHRS; CDR2 reads YFSETQ.

The chain uses TRBV19 and TRBJ2-2, with 12 positions matching TRBD1. V was pared by 7 bases and J by 5 bases, with 5 bases of the junction left unmatched. The CDR3 loop spans 15 amino acids. Germline V gene lookup returns CDR1 LNHDA and CDR2 SQIVND (reference sequence). CDR3 residues: CASTLGQGATGELFF. CDR3 in DNA: TGTGCCAGTACCCTGGGACAGGGGGCGACCGGGGAGCTGTTTTTT.

V usage is TRBV4-1 and J usage is TRBJ2-7, with D possibly being TRBD1 (5 bases). The CDR3 is made up of 14 amino acids. Germline lookup yields CDR1 MGHRA and CDR2 YSYEKL. Trimming removed 1 base from V and 2 bases from J, with 9 bases in between. CDR3 in amino acids: CASSQGAGTYEQYF. CDR3 sequence (DNA): TGCGCCAGCAGCCAAGGGGCAGGGACCTACGAGCAGTACTTC.

This chain links TRBV4-1 with TRBJ2-7; TRBD2 matches 9 bases. V was clipped by 1 base and J by 5 bases; unmatched bases: 12. This CDR3 comprises 17 residues. Germline V gene sequence: CDR1 MGHRA, CDR2 YSYEKL. This CDR3 reads CASSQGRGGSGSHEQYF. In DNA, the CDR3 is TGCGCCAGCAGCCAAGGAAGAGGGGGTAGCGGGAGCCACGAGCAGTACTTC.

This chain uses TRBV5-6 with TRBJ1-1; 8 bases align to TRBD1. The germline V gene has CDR1 SGHDT and CDR2 YYEEEE. The V and J ends lost 2 bases and 6 bases, in that order; junction bases with no gene match: 6. CDR3 size: 14 residues. CDR3 loop: CASSFLQGVPEAFF. The CDR3 DNA is TGTGCCAGCAGCTTCTTACAGGGGGTCCCTGAAGCTTTCTTT.

The chain combines TRBV30 with TRBJ1-5; 7 nucleotides agree with TRBD1. V lost 4 bases and J lost 2; bases outside the gene matches: 11. The CDR3 totals 16 residues. CDR1 and CDR2 from the germline V gene are GTSNPN and SVGIG (reference sequence). DNA for the CDR3: TGTGCCTGGAACCCATGGTACAGGGGTGGCAATCAGCCCCAGCATTTT. Its translation is CAWNPWYRGGNQPQHF.

The chain carries TRBV5-6 and TRBJ2-7; maybe TRBD1 (6 bases). Per the germline V gene, CDR1 is SGHDT and CDR2 is YYEEEE. The V end was cut by 3 bases, the J end by 2 bases, with 12 bases between. The CDR3 is 14 residues long. The CDR3 nucleotides read TGTGCCAGCAGCTCCCTTCAGGGGACCTACGAGCAGTACTTC. It codes for CASSSLQGTYEQYF.

This chain joins TRBV30 and TRBJ1-1; tentative D call: TRBD1 (5 bases). The CDR3 has 15 residues. V gave up 0 bases and J gave up 5 bases, with 16 bases separating them. Germline-derived CDR1 and CDR2 are GTSNPN and SVGIG (reference sequence). The CDR3 region has the DNA TGTGCCTGGAGTGTACTCCGCCAGCAGGGAACTGAAGCTTTCTTT. Translated: CAWSVLRQQGTEAFF.

The CDR3 is CASSQGHPRGFYNEQFF. The CDR3 DNA is TGTGCCAGCAGCCAAGGGCACCCCAGGGGATTTTACAATGAGCAGTTCTTC. This sequence joins TRBV14 and TRBJ2-1, with D possibly being TRBD1 (6 bases). The CDR3 contains 17 residues. Germline V gene sequence: CDR1 SGHDN, CDR2 FVKESK. Between the trimmed V and J ends, which lost 1 base and 4 bases, there was a span of 17 bases.

V and J are TRBV6-5 and TRBJ1-1; 7 bases agree with TRBD1. The J segment lost 2 bases and the V segment lost 6 bases, leaving 6 bases of the junction unmatched. This CDR3 is built from 14 residues. Germline V gives CDR1 MNHEY, CDR2 SVGAGI. DNA of the CDR3: TGTGCCAGCAGAAGGGGGCCTATCAACACTGAAGCTTTCTTT. Protein product: CASRRGPINTEAFF.

This chain links TRBV27 with TRBJ1-6; D is unresolved. The CDR3 runs to 13 residues. Germline V gene sequence: CDR1 MNHEY, CDR2 SMNVEV (reference sequence). Trimming removed 0 bases from V and 11 bases from J, with 8 bases in between. DNA of the CDR3: TGTGCCAGCAGTTTATCCCGGTCCGCACCCCTCCACTTT. It is translated as CASSLSRSAPLHF.

J is TRBJ1-5 and V is TRBV9; TRBD1 is a possible D gene (6 bases). CDR1 and CDR2 from the germline V gene are SGDLS and YYNGEE. The V and J ends lost 1 base and 0 bases respectively, with 17 bases between them. This CDR3 has 18 amino acids. The CDR3 DNA reads as TGTGCCAGCAGCGTACCCCCTGGACAGACTGATAGCAATCAGCCCCAGCATTTT. Encoded protein: CASSVPPGQTDSNQPQHF.